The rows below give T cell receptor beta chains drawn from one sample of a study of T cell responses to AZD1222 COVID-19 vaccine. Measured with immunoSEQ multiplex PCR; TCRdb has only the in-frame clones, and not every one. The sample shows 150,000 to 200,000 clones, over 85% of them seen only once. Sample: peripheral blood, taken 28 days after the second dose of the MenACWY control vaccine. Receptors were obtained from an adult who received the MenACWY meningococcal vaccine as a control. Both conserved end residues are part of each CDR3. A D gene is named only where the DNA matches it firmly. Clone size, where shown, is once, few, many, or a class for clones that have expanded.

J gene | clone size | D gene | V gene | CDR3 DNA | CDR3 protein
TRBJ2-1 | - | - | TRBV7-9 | TGTGCCAGCAGCCCGAGGGCAGCGCGCAATGAGCAGTTCTTC | CASSPRAARNEQFF
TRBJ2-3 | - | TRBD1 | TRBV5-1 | TGCGCCAGCAGCTCTGGACAGGCAGCGACAGATACGCAGTATTTT | CASSSGQAATDTQYF
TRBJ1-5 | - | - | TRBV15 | TGTGCCACCAGCAGAGGGAGGCAGGGTCATCAGCCCCAGCATTTT | CATSRGRQGHQPQHF
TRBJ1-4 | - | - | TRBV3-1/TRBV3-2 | TGTGCCAGCAGCCAAGATTGGAATGAAAAACTGTTTTTT | CASSQDWNEKLFF
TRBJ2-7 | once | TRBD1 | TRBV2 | TGTGCCAGCAGGGGGACAGGGCAGGACGAGCAGTACTTC | CASRGTGQDEQYF
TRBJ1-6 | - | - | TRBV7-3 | TGTGCCAGCAGCTTAGCCCCAAATAATTCACCCCTCCACTTT | CASSLAPNNSPLHF
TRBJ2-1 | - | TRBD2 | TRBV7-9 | TGTGCCAGCAGCCTAGCGGGAGCGTACAATGAGCAGTTCTTC | CASSLAGAYNEQFF
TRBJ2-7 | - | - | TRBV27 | TGTGCCAGCTCGGGGAGCTCCTACGAGCAGTACTTC | CASSGSSYEQYF
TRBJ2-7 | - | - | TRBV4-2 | TGTGCCAGCAGCCAAGGGACCGGGAGTGGCGAGCAGTACTTC | CASSQGTGSGEQYF
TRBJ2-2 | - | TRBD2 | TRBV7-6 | TGTGCCAGCCGCGCGACTAGCGGGAGGTCTACCGGGGAGCTGTTTTTT | CASRATSGRSTGELFF
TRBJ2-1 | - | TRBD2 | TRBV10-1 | TGCGCCAGCAGTGAGGGGCTAGCGGGAGGATACAATGAGCAGTTCTTC | CASSEGLAGGYNEQFF
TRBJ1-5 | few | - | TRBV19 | TGTGCCTGCCGGGGTGCAGAATTTCATCAGCCCCAGCATTTT | CACRGAEFHQPQHF
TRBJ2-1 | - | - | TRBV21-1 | TGTGCCAGCAGCAAAAAGTGCGGGACAGGCTCCTACAATGAGCAGTTCTTC | CASSKKCGTGSYNEQFF
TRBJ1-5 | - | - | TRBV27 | TGTGCCAGCAGAGGGTATAGCAATCAGCCCCAGCATTTT | CASRGYSNQPQHF
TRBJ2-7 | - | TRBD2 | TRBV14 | TGTGCCAGCAGCCAGAGACTAGCGGGCGAGCAGTACTTC | CASSQRLAGEQYF
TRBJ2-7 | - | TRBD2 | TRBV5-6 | TGTGCCAGCAGCTTTCCGACTAGCGCTTCCTACGAGCAGTACTTC | CASSFPTSASYEQYF
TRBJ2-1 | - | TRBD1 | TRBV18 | TGTGCCAGCTCACCACCGTGGGGACAGGGATCCTACAATGAGCAGTTCTTC | CASSPPWGQGSYNEQFF
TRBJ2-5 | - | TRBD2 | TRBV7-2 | TGTGCCAGCAGCCGAGGGAGGGAAGAGACCCAGTACTTC | CASSRGREETQYF
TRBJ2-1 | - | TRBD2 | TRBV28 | TGTGCCAGCAGGGGAGCGGGAGAGGATGAGCAGTTCTTC | CASRGAGEDEQFF
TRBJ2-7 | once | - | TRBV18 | TGTGCCAGCCGGGAAGCTTACGAGCAGTACTTC | CASREAYEQYF
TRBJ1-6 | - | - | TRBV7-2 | TGTGCCAGCAGCATCGGGGACCCCCTAGGGACCTATAATTCACCCCTCCACTTT | CASSIGDPLGTYNSPLHF
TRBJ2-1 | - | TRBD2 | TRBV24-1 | TGTGCCACCAGTACTAGCGGCCTCGGGGAGCAGTTCTTC | CATSTSGLGEQFF
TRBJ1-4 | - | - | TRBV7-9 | TGTGCCAGCAGCCCCCGGGCAACTAATGAAAAACTGTTTTTT | CASSPRATNEKLFF
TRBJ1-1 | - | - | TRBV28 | TGTGCCAGCACCCTTTACCGGGCCCCGAACACTGAAGCTTTCTTT | CASTLYRAPNTEAFF
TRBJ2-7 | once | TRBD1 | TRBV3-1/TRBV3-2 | TGTGCCAGCAGCCAACGTGGACAGGGCTCCTACGAGCAGTACTTC | CASSQRGQGSYEQYF
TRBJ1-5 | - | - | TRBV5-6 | TGTGCCAGCAGCTTGTGGGGGAACCGGATACATCAGCCCCAGCATTTT | CASSLWGNRIHQPQHF
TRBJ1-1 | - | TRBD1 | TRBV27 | TGTGCCAGCAGTTTATACTCGACAGGGGGCCCAAACACTGAAGCTTTCTTT | CASSLYSTGGPNTEAFF
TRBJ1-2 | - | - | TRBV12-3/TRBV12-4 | TGTGCCATCTTTACGGGCCTCCCCTCTGGCTACACCTTC | CAIFTGLPSGYTF
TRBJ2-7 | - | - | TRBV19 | TGTGCCAGTAGTGCCCCCTTCACCTCCAGCTCCTACGAGCAGTACTTC | CASSAPFTSSSYEQYF
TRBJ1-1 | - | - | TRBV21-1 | TGTGCCAGCAGCAGAGGTACAGCAATGAACACTGAAGCTTTCTTT | CASSRGTAMNTEAFF
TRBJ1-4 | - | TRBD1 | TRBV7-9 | TGTGCCAGCAGCTTCCGGCAGGGGGTCCGGGAAAAACTGTTTTTT | CASSFRQGVREKLFF
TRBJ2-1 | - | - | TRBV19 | TGTGCCAGTAGTATCGGGACAAACAATGAGCAGTTCTTC | CASSIGTNNEQFF
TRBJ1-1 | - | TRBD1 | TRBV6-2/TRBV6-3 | TGTGCCAGCAGTTACCCGGGACAGGGGAAGCCTGAAGCTTTCTTT | CASSYPGQGKPEAFF
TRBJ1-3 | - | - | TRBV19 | TGTGCCAGTAGGAGGAACTCTGGAAACACCATATATTTT | CASRRNSGNTIYF
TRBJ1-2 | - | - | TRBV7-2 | TGTGCCAGCAGCCCCCGGGCGGGGGGGTCTAACTATGGCTACACCTTC | CASSPRAGGSNYGYTF
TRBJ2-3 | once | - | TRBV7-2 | TGTGCCAGCACCTCTCTTGATACGCAGTATTTT | CASTSLDTQYF
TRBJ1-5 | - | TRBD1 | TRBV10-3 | TGTGCCAGCCGACAGGGACCGAGCAATCAGCCCCAGCATTTT | CASRQGPSNQPQHF
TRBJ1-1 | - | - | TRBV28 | TGTGCCAGCACCTACCCGAGGGGACGGGGGGCCGCTGAAGCTTTCTTT | CASTYPRGRGAAEAFF
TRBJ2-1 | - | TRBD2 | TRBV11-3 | TGTGCCAGCAGCTTTATAGCGGGAGGGCTGGTGCATGAGCAGTTCTTC | CASSFIAGGLVHEQFF
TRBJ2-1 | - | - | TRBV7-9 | TGTGCCAGCAGCTTAGAGGGGGTAGCGAGATTAACCAATGAGCAGTTCTTC | CASSLEGVARLTNEQFF
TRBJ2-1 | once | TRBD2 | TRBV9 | TGTGCCAGCAGCGTTAGCGGGAGGACCTACAATGAGCAGTTCTTC | CASSVSGRTYNEQFF
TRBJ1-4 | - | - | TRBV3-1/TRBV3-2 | TGTGCCAGCAGCCACCCAGACAAGGGGGAAAAACTGTTTTTT | CASSHPDKGEKLFF
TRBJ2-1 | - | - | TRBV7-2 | TGTGCCAGCAGCTTAAGCTGGCAGGGAGGATTCAATGAGCAGTTCTTC | CASSLSWQGGFNEQFF
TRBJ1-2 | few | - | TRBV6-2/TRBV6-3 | TGTGCCAGCAGTTATCCGGGAAACTATGGCTACACCTTC | CASSYPGNYGYTF
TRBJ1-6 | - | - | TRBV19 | TGTGCCAGTAGCGCCTCATCGGACAAAAATTCACCCCTCCACTTT | CASSASSDKNSPLHF
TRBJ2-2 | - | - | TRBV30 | TGCGGAACGTACAGAGACACCGGGGAGCTGTTTTTT | CGTYRDTGELFF
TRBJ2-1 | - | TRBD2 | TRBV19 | TGTGCCAGTAGTACCCCTGGAGCGGGACGTTACAATGAGCAGTTCTTC | CASSTPGAGRYNEQFF
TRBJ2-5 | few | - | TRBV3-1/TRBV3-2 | TGTGCCAGCAGCCACGAAGGGAGAGAGACCCAGTACTTC | CASSHEGRETQYF
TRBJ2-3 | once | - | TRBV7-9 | TGTGCCAGCAGCTTAGTGAGCGGAGCCTTCACAGATACGCAGTATTTT | CASSLVSGAFTDTQYF
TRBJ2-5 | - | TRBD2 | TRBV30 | TGTGCCTGGAGTGTACTAGCGGGAGTTGGAGAGACCCAGTACTTC | CAWSVLAGVGETQYF
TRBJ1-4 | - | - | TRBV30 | TGTGCCTGGAGGGAGTACAATGAAAAACTGTTTTTT | CAWREYNEKLFF
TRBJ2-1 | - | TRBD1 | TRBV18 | TGTGCCAGCTCTCGAACCGGGACAGGGGACGGACCCTACAATGAGCAGTTCTTC | CASSRTGTGDGPYNEQFF
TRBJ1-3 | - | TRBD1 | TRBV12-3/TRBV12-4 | TGTGCCAGCACCAAACAGGGGGCTCACACCATATATTTT | CASTKQGAHTIYF